Below, 28 T cell receptor beta chains from the same sample are listed, as sequenced in a study of T cell responses to AZD1222 COVID-19 vaccine (dated by TCRdb to the early 2020s). The time point tag for this specimen amounts to: sample from adult after SARS-CoV-2 infection, after symptom onset. The library was generated by the immunoSEQ multiplex PCR assay. TCRdb carries this immuneACCESS record with in-frame sequences only. Its versions omit some clonotypes, under half of them owing to an unresolved V gene in the studies checked, with the rest unexplained. The sample yields roughly 150,000 clones; about 88% were counted once. The ten top clones hold about 7% of the sample. Here the sequenced sample was peripheral blood, taken after recovery from COVID-19. All receptors come from an adult who had recovered from COVID-19.

The CDR3 protein is CAETQGLNTEAFF. For the CDR3, the DNA is TGTGCCGAAACACAGGGATTGAACACTGAAGCTTTCTTT. The genes are TRBV6-5 and TRBJ1-1, with D perhaps TRBD1 (6 bases). Germline lookup yields CDR1 MNHEY and CDR2 SVGAGI. The CDR3 contains 13 residues. The V end lost 11 bases, the J end lost 0 bases, and 13 bases lay between the germline ends.

This chain connects TRBV9 to TRBJ1-1; unclear D gene. Trimming left V 4 bases short and J 1 base short, with 17 bases between. CDR1 and CDR2 from the germline V gene are SGDLS and YYNGEE. The CDR3 consists of 16 residues. CDR3 residues: CASSLIAGSSNTEAFF. CDR3 DNA sequence: TGTGCCAGCAGCCTTATAGCAGGTAGCTCGAACACTGAAGCTTTCTTT. The full variable domain, its missing parts supplied by reference TRBV9 and TRBJ1-1, is DSGVTQTPKHLITATGQRVTLRCSPRSGDLSVYWYQQSLDQGLQFLIQYYNGEERAKGNILERFSAQQFPDLHSELNLSSLELGDSALYFCASSLIAGSSNTEAFFGQGTRLTVV.

The rearrangement links TRBV27 to TRBJ1-5; TRBD1 aligns across 8 bases. Germline V gives CDR1 MNHEY, CDR2 SMNVEV (reference sequence). This CDR3 has 16 residues. V gave up 3 bases and J gave up 5 bases; unmatched junction bases: 9. The CDR3 region has the DNA TGTGCCAGCAGTTTCTTCGGACAGGGTGGGCATCAGCCCCAGCATTTT. It yields the protein CASSFFGQGGHQPQHF.

DNA for the CDR3: TGCAGCGAGGGGGGAATTGACTATGGCTACACCTTC. Its protein product is CSEGGIDYGYTF. J is TRBJ1-2 and V is TRBV29-1; tentative D call: TRBD1 (6 bases). The germline V gene encodes CDR1 SQVTM and CDR2 ANQGSEA. This CDR3 is built from 12 residues. Trimming left V 7 bases short and J 3 bases short, with 12 bases between.

The chain links TRBV28 to TRBJ2-6, with no clear D. The germline V gene has CDR1 MDHEN and CDR2 SYDVKM. V lost 2 bases and J lost 0, with 5 bases in between. This CDR3 is 15 amino acids long. The CDR3 DNA reads TGTGCCAGCAGTTTACGACTCTCTGGGGCCAACGTCCTGACTTTC. Protein product: CASSLRLSGANVLTF. The variable domain in full, with the rest retrieved from reference TRBV28 and TRBJ2-6, is DVKVTQSSRYLVKRTGEKVFLECVQDMDHENMFWYRQDPGLGLRLIYFSYDVKMKEKGDIPEGYSVSREKKERFSLILESASTNQTSMYLCASSLRLSGANVLTFGAGSRLTVL.

The chain combines TRBV5-4 with TRBJ2-7, with D perhaps assigned TRBD1 or TRBD2 (5 bases each). CDR1 and CDR2 from the germline V gene are SGHNT and YYREEE (reference sequence). V dropped 0 bases and J dropped 0 bases, with 10 bases sitting between them. The CDR3 is 15 amino acids. The CDR3 region is CASSLDGGGSYEQYF. The CDR3 DNA follows: TGTGCCAGCAGCTTGGATGGGGGTGGCTCCTACGAGCAGTACTTC.

The chain couples TRBV19 to TRBJ1-5; D is unresolved. CDR1 is LNHDA, CDR2 SQIVND, per germline (reference sequence). The V and J ends lost 3 bases and 0 bases respectively, with 9 bases between them. The CDR3 loop spans 15 amino acids. CDR3 loop: CASSMGAHSNQPQHF. The DNA of the CDR3 is TGTGCCAGTAGTATGGGAGCCCATAGCAATCAGCCCCAGCATTTT.

The V call is TRBV28, the J call TRBJ2-2, with D possibly TRBD1 on 6 matching bases. Germline V CDR1 and CDR2: MDHEN, SYDVKM. Trimming shortened V by 6 bases and J by 1 base, and 12 bases separated the two germline ends. This CDR3 spans 15 amino acids. In DNA, the CDR3 is TGTGCCAGCAGGGGGGCTAGTCTGAACACCGGGGAGCTGTTTTTT. Its translation: CASRGASLNTGELFF.

The chain joins TRBV19 to TRBJ1-2; 7 bases map to TRBD1. The junction had 9 bases not matched to a gene; V was cut back by 3 bases and J by 8 bases. Germline CDR1 is LNHDA and CDR2 is SQIVND (reference sequence). The CDR3 runs 14 residues. The CDR3 spells CASSINRGSGGYTF. The CDR3 nucleotides are TGTGCCAGTAGTATTAACAGGGGTTCGGGAGGCTACACCTTC.

The rearrangement joins TRBV11-1 to TRBJ2-7, with 8 bases identical to TRBD2. The CDR3 has 14 residues. CDR1 SGHAT and CDR2 FQDESV come from the germline V gene (reference sequence). V lost 4 bases, J lost 3 bases, and 5 bases stayed unmatched. CDR3 sequence reads: CASSWTGLGYEQYF. The CDR3 coding sequence is TGTGCCAGCAGCTGGACGGGACTAGGCTACGAGCAGTACTTC.

The J gene is TRBJ2-3, the V gene TRBV18; TRBD2 aligns across 9 bases. Germline V gives CDR1 KGHSH, CDR2 LQKENI. Trimming at V came to 2 bases and at J to 8 bases, leaving 11 bases not matched to a gene. CDR3 length: 16 amino acids. As DNA, the CDR3 is TGTGCCAGCTCACCAAGGGCTAGCGGGGCACAAGGTACGCAGTATTTT. Protein sequence: CASSPRASGAQGTQYF.

The chain carries TRBV7-9 and TRBJ2-2; 8 bases match TRBD1. Per germline, CDR1 SEHNR and CDR2 FQNEAQ (reference sequence). V lost 5 bases to trimming and J lost 3 bases; unmatched junction nucleotides: 5. CDR3 size: 15 residues. DNA for the CDR3: TGTGCCAGCAGCCGGAACAGGGGGGACACCGGGGAGCTGTTTTTT. Its protein is CASSRNRGDTGELFF.

This chain connects TRBV6-1 to TRBJ2-7; D uncertain. This CDR3 region has 14 residues. Germline CDR1 MNHNS, CDR2 SASEGT. Trimming shortened V by 3 bases and J by 3 bases, and 12 bases separated the two germline ends. The CDR3 DNA is TGTGCCAGCAGTGAGCCTGGATCAATCTACGAGCAGTACTTC. Its protein product is CASSEPGSIYEQYF.

The V and J genes are TRBV6-5 and TRBJ2-2; no firm D call. The germline V gene encodes CDR1 MNHEY and CDR2 SVGAGI. Trimming cost V 5 bases and J 2 bases, with 9 bases left between them. The CDR3 covers 14 residues. The CDR3 DNA is TGTGCCAGCAGTCGGACGGCTAACACCGGGGAGCTGTTTTTT. Its protein product is CASSRTANTGELFF.

The chain employs TRBV27 and TRBJ2-7; TRBD2 matches 10 bases. V was pared by 4 bases and J by 2 bases, with 5 bases of the junction left unmatched. The CDR3 loop spans 15 amino acids. Germline V CDR1 and CDR2: MNHEY, SMNVEV (reference sequence). The CDR3 DNA follows: TGTGCCAGCAGTTCCAGGACTAGCGGTACCTACGAGCAGTACTTC. Protein product: CASSSRTSGTYEQYF.

The chain couples TRBV7-3 to TRBJ2-1; 8 bases align to TRBD2. The CDR3 has 15 residues. The trim removed 2 bases at V and 2 bases at J, leaving 2 bases unmatched. Germline V gives CDR1 SGHTA, CDR2 FQGTGA. The CDR3 sequence: CASSLEGLAYNEQFF. DNA for the CDR3: TGTGCCAGCAGCTTAGAGGGACTAGCCTACAATGAGCAGTTCTTC.

This chain uses TRBV7-3 with TRBJ2-7, with D hard to call. Germline V gene lookup returns CDR1 SGHTA and CDR2 FQGTGA. This CDR3 has 13 residues. Trimming cost V 2 bases and J 6 bases, with 11 bases left between them. The CDR3 region is CASSLGPQREQYF. For the CDR3, the DNA is TGTGCCAGCAGCTTAGGCCCCCAACGCGAGCAGTACTTC.

The chain combines TRBV9 with TRBJ1-1; D unclear. This CDR3 has 15 amino acids. The germline V gene encodes CDR1 SGDLS and CDR2 YYNGEE. Trimming removed 0 bases at V and 1 base at J, with 10 bases between. CDR3 in amino acids: CASSVGGLKNTEAFF. CDR3 sequence (DNA): TGTGCCAGCAGCGTAGGAGGGCTCAAGAACACTGAAGCTTTCTTT. The full variable domain, completed using reference TRBV9 and TRBJ1-1, is DSGVTQTPKHLITATGQRVTLRCSPRSGDLSVYWYQQSLDQGLQFLIQYYNGEERAKGNILERFSAQQFPDLHSELNLSSLELGDSALYFCASSVGGLKNTEAFFGQGTRLTVV.

The CDR3 sequence: CASSLVGMETQYF. DNA for the CDR3: TGTGCCAGCAGCTTAGTAGGGATGGAGACCCAGTACTTC. The V gene is TRBV7-7, the J gene TRBJ2-5; D not resolved. CDR3 size: 13 residues. Trimming pared 1 base from V and 5 bases from J, leaving 8 bases between. Germline CDR1 is SSHAT and CDR2 is FNYEAQ (reference sequence).

The chain uses TRBV6-5 and TRBJ1-1; unclear D gene. The germline V gene has CDR1 MNHEY and CDR2 SVGAGI. This CDR3 spans 15 amino acids. Trimming pared 0 bases from V and 6 bases from J, leaving 14 bases between. In DNA form, the CDR3 reads TGTGCCAGCAGTTACTCGCCCCTGCCCGGCCCTGAAGCTTTCTTT. It codes for CASSYSPLPGPEAFF.

The rearrangement links TRBV3-1 (or the pseudogene TRBV3-2) to TRBJ2-3; no reliable D call. The CDR3 is 12 residues long. Germline CDR1 reads LGHDT; CDR2 reads YNNKEL (reference sequence). The V end was cut by 4 bases, the J end by 8 bases, with 10 bases between. The CDR3 reads CASSPEASTQYF. In DNA, the CDR3 is TGTGCCAGCAGCCCAGAGGCCAGTACGCAGTATTTT.

V is TRBV18 and J is TRBJ1-4, with a weak D call TRBD1 (5 bases). V shed 1 base and J shed 8 bases, with 14 bases lying between them. Germline V gives CDR1 KGHSH, CDR2 LQKENI. CDR3 size: 15 residues. CDR3 protein: CASSPRLDKVEKLFF. CDR3 coding DNA: TGTGCCAGCTCACCACGCCTGGACAAAGTAGAAAAACTGTTTTTT.

This chain uses TRBV14 with TRBJ2-1, with D unclear. The germline V gene encodes CDR1 SGHDN and CDR2 FVKESK. The V end lost 1 base, the J end lost 10 bases, and 11 bases lay between the germline ends. CDR3 size: 13 residues. The CDR3 sequence: CASSQGLSLEQFF. In nucleotides, the CDR3 is TGTGCCAGCAGCCAAGGGCTGAGCCTGGAGCAGTTCTTC.

This clone was counted once. The chain joins TRBV4-2 to TRBJ1-6; D is uncertain. CDR1 is LGHNA, CDR2 YNFKEQ, per germline. The germline V and J ends were trimmed by 0 bases and 5 bases, with 14 bases remaining between them. This CDR3 region has 17 residues. The CDR3 DNA reads TGTGCCAGCAGCCAAGAAGAATGGGCGTCTGATAATTCACCCCTCCACTTT. It codes for CASSQEEWASDNSPLHF.

As regards this clone: The sample has other DNA sequences that encode this CDR3 too. The chain has TRBV28 and TRBJ1-2; D uncertain. The V end was cut by 4 bases, the J end by 2 bases, with 5 bases between. CDR1 is MDHEN, CDR2 SYDVKM, per germline. This CDR3 is 12 amino acids long. The DNA of the CDR3 is TGTGCCAGCAGTTCAGTGAACTATGGCTACACCTTC. Protein product: CASSSVNYGYTF.

V usage is TRBV7-2 and J usage is TRBJ1-6; no reliable D call. Germline assignment: CDR1 SGHTA and CDR2 FQGNSA. The CDR3 is 17 amino acids. The V gene lost 2 bases and the J gene lost 10 bases, with 21 bases spanning the gap. CDR3 sequence (DNA): TGTGCCAGCAGCTTAAATGGGCACCGCGACACGGGCTCACCCCTCCACTTT. It encodes CASSLNGHRDTGSPLHF.

V gene TRBV6-5 combines with J gene TRBJ2-5, with D perhaps TRBD2 (5 bases). Germline V gives CDR1 MNHEY, CDR2 SVGAGI. The CDR3 has 14 amino acids. V was trimmed by 7 bases and J by 1 base, leaving 13 bases between them. The CDR3 nucleotides read TGTGCCAGCACTACTAGTTCCGGCCAAGAGACCCAGTACTTC. Amino acids: CASTTSSGQETQYF.

The chain recombines TRBV2 with TRBJ2-7; no reliable D call. Trimming removed 2 bases from V and 0 bases from J, with 11 bases in between. The CDR3 contains 15 residues. Germline values: CDR1 SNHLY, CDR2 FYNNEI. Here the CDR3 DNA reads TGTGCCAGCAGTGAACAACCGATCGGCTCCTACGAGCAGTACTTC. The encoded protein is CASSEQPIGSYEQYF.